The rows below give T cell receptor beta chains drawn from one sample of a study of blood T cell repertoires in COVID-19. The protocol was immunoSEQ multiplex PCR, while the TCRdb copy is restricted to in-frame clones and leaves out a portion. Among 200,000 to 250,000 clones listed, about 87% were seen once. Sequencing was done on a sample of peripheral blood. The receptors here all came from a man aged 65-85 years with acute or convalescent COVID-19. Each CDR3 is given with its conserved first and last residue. D genes are given only for firm matches. Size tells how often a clone was seen (once, few, many) or the class of an expanded clone, and some rows leave it out.

>TRBJ2-1|few|TRBD2|TRBV18
TGTGCCAGCTCACCGCCCGGGACTAGCGGGAGTCCCAGCTCCTACAATGAGCAGTTCTTC
CASSPPGTSGSPSSYNEQFF
>TRBJ2-7|-|-|TRBV2
TGTGCCAGCAGTGAGACCGGACAGACCTACGAGCAGTACTTC
CASSETGQTYEQYF
>TRBJ2-3|-|TRBD2|TRBV6-2/TRBV6-3
TGTGCCAGCAGCCCGGGACTAGAGTTCACAGATACGCAGTATTTT
CASSPGLEFTDTQYF
>TRBJ2-5|-|-|TRBV19
TGTGCCAGGTTTCCGCGGGGAAAGGGGTACCAAGAGACCCAGTACTTC
CARFPRGKGYQETQYF
>TRBJ1-5|-|-|TRBV5-1
TGCGCCAGCAGCTTGGCCGGGGATCAGCCCCAGCATTTT
CASSLAGDQPQHF
>TRBJ2-7|-|TRBD1|TRBV2
TGTGCCAGCAAACGTGGGACAGGGGGGACAAGCTCCTACGAGCAGTACTTC
CASKRGTGGTSSYEQYF
>TRBJ1-5|-|-|TRBV7-9
TGTGCCAGCAGCTTCCCAGGTCGGCCCCAGCATTTT
CASSFPGRPQHF
>TRBJ2-5|-|TRBD1|TRBV10-2
TGCGCCAGCAGTGAGGGCAGGGGGCGTGGGGAGACCCAGTACTTC
CASSEGRGRGETQYF
>TRBJ1-1|few|-|TRBV30
TGTGCCTGGAGTTCGGTCATTTATTCACCTGAAGCTTTCTTT
CAWSSVIYSPEAFF
>TRBJ2-5|-|-|TRBV29-1
TGCAGCGTATATACGGGGTACCAAGAGACCCAGTACTTC
CSVYTGYQETQYF
>TRBJ1-5|once|TRBD1|TRBV6-5
TGTGCCAGTAGGACAGGGGGCAATCAGCCCCAGCATTTT
CASRTGGNQPQHF
>TRBJ2-5|-|TRBD2|TRBV4-1
TGCGCCAGCAGCCAAGTGGGGACTAGCGGGAGAGAGACCCAGTACTTC
CASSQVGTSGRETQYF
>TRBJ2-5|-|-|TRBV9
TGTGCCAGCAGCGTAGGAATGGAGGGGTGGAGAGAGACCCAGTACTTC
CASSVGMEGWRETQYF
>TRBJ2-7|-|TRBD1|TRBV7-2
TGTGCCAGCAGCCGGGACAGGGTGGCCTACGAGCAGTACTTC
CASSRDRVAYEQYF
>TRBJ1-2|-|TRBD1|TRBV5-1
TGCGCCAGCAGCGACGGGACAGGGGGGCATGGCTACACCTTC
CASSDGTGGHGYTF
>TRBJ1-5|-|TRBD1|TRBV28
TGTGCCAGCAGTTTGAGTACAGGGGCCAATCAGCCCCAGCATTTT
CASSLSTGANQPQHF
>TRBJ2-2|-|-|TRBV5-8
TGTGCCAGCAGCTCCATGTGGCGGGCCGGGGAGCTGTTTTTT
CASSSMWRAGELFF
>TRBJ2-1|-|TRBD2|TRBV6-1
TGTGCCAGCAGTGAAGTCGGGAGGGGTGGGAATGAGCAGTTCTTC
CASSEVGRGGNEQFF
>TRBJ1-1|-|-|TRBV27
TGTGCCAGCAGTCTAACAAGGGGGATTACTGAAGCTTTCTTT
CASSLTRGITEAFF
>TRBJ1-2|-|-|TRBV5-1
TGCGCCAGCAGCTTGCAGTCTAACTATGGCTACACCTTC
CASSLQSNYGYTF
>TRBJ1-2|once|-|TRBV3-1/TRBV3-2
TGTGCCAGCAGCCAAGATCAGGGCGGTTACTATGGCTACACCTTC
CASSQDQGGYYGYTF
>TRBJ2-1|-|-|TRBV11-3
TGTGCCAGCAGCAAGGGGACACACAATGAGCAGTTCTTC
CASSKGTHNEQFF
>TRBJ2-1|-|-|TRBV6-4
TGTGCCAGCAGTGACGGAGGAGCCGGTGCCACCGAGCAGTTCTTC
CASSDGGAGATEQFF
>TRBJ2-7|-|-|TRBV19
TGTGCCAGTAAAAGGGACTGGGGGTCCTACGAGCAGTACTTC
CASKRDWGSYEQYF
>TRBJ1-2|-|-|TRBV9
TGTGCCAGCAGCGTAGGGGCGGGGAATGGCTACACCTTC
CASSVGAGNGYTF
>TRBJ2-3|-|TRBD2|TRBV5-4
TGTGCCAGCAGCCAGGGAGGTAGCGGGTCACCTAGCACAGATACGCAGTATTTT
CASSQGGSGSPSTDTQYF
>TRBJ2-1|-|TRBD2|TRBV18
TGTGCCAGCTCACTGCCGGGACTAGCGGGAGGGTCCAATGAGCAGTTCTTC
CASSLPGLAGGSNEQFF
>TRBJ2-1|-|TRBD1|TRBV29-1
TGCAGCGTTGGGGCCTTGACAGGGGGAAATGAGCAGTTCTTC
CSVGALTGGNEQFF
>TRBJ2-6|-|TRBD2|TRBV3-1/TRBV3-2
TGTGCCAGCAGCCGGGTGGCGGGAGCCTCTGGGGCCAACGTCCTGACTTTC
CASSRVAGASGANVLTF
>TRBJ1-1|-|-|TRBV11-2
TGTGCCAGCAATCGGGAGGGGCTATGGGGCACTGAAGCTTTCTTT
CASNREGLWGTEAFF
>TRBJ2-7|once|TRBD1|TRBV5-1
TGCGCCAGCAGCAGGACAGGGGGCACCTACGAGCAGTACTTC
CASSRTGGTYEQYF
>TRBJ1-1|-|-|TRBV29-1
TGCAGCGTTGCGAGTCATACAGCTGAAGCTTTCTTT
CSVASHTAEAFF
>TRBJ1-1|-|TRBD1|TRBV6-5
TGTGCCAGCAGTTCCACAGACAGGGGACAAGCTTTCTTT
CASSSTDRGQAFF
>TRBJ2-7|once|TRBD1|TRBV24-1
TGTGCCACCAGTGACCCCGGACAGGGGTACGAGCAGTACTTC
CATSDPGQGYEQYF
>TRBJ1-4|-|TRBD1|TRBV5-1
TGCGCCAGCAGCTTCGCCGGGGACAGGGTAGAAAAACTGTTTTTT
CASSFAGDRVEKLFF
>TRBJ2-7|-|TRBD1|TRBV7-2
TGTGCCAGCAGCTCGCAGGGACAGAACGAGCAGTACTTC
CASSSQGQNEQYF
>TRBJ2-2|-|TRBD1|TRBV6-6
TGTGCCAGCAGTTACGCAGGGGGTAGAACCGGGGAGCTGTTTTTT
CASSYAGGRTGELFF
>TRBJ2-7|few|-|TRBV28
TGTGCCAGCAGTTTATTCCAGGGATACGAGCAGTACTTC
CASSLFQGYEQYF
>TRBJ2-2|-|TRBD1|TRBV5-1
TGCGCCAGCAGCTTACTGACAGGGGGCACCGGGGAGCTGTTTTTT
CASSLLTGGTGELFF
>TRBJ1-2|-|-|TRBV28
TGTGCCAGCGGCTCACCGGGGATCTACTATGGCTACACCTTC
CASGSPGIYYGYTF
>TRBJ2-7|-|TRBD2|TRBV18
TGTGCCAGCTCCACTAGCGGCAACTCCTACGAGCAGTACTTC
CASSTSGNSYEQYF
>TRBJ2-5|few|TRBD1|TRBV14
TGTGCCAGCAGCCAAGTCACAGGGGTTGGTACCCAGTACTTC
CASSQVTGVGTQYF
>TRBJ1-1|-|-|TRBV19
TGTGCCAGTACAACGGTCGAGGTGAACACTGAAGCTTTCTTT
CASTTVEVNTEAFF
>TRBJ1-4|-|-|TRBV20-1
TGCAGTGCTAGGTCGGGGGAAAAACTGTTTTTT
CSARSGEKLFF
>TRBJ2-5|-|TRBD1|TRBV18
TGTGCCAGCTCACCGTCCGGGACAGGGCTCCAAGAGACCCAGTACTTC
CASSPSGTGLQETQYF
>TRBJ2-3|-|-|TRBV20-1
TGCAGTGCTATAACGGCAGATACGCAGTATTTT
CSAITADTQYF
>TRBJ2-7|-|-|TRBV5-1
TGCGCCAGCAGCTTGTCGGTAGCTCCCGGCTACGAGCAGTACTTC
CASSLSVAPGYEQYF
>TRBJ2-4|-|-|TRBV4-3
TGCGCCAGCAGCCAGGTCGGAGATCAAAACATTCAGTACTTC
CASSQVGDQNIQYF
>TRBJ2-7|-|-|TRBV5-8
TGTGCCAGCAGAGGAAACAGGGCCACCTACGAGCAGTACTTC
CASRGNRATYEQYF
>TRBJ1-1|-|-|TRBV16
TGTGCCAGCAGCGCACAGGCGGAAACTGAAGCTTTCTTT
CASSAQAETEAFF
>TRBJ2-2|-|TRBD2|TRBV7-9
TGTGCCAGCAGCTTCTCGACTAGCGGGAGGCGAAACACCGGGGAGCTGTTTTTT
CASSFSTSGRRNTGELFF
>TRBJ2-2|once|TRBD1|TRBV6-6
TGTGCCAGCATCAAGGGGCAGGGGGTGCCCGGGGAGCTGTTTTTT
CASIKGQGVPGELFF
>TRBJ2-4|-|-|TRBV24-1
TGTGCCACCAGTGATACTGCCGGGGGAAACATTCAGTACTTC
CATSDTAGGNIQYF
>TRBJ1-4|-|-|TRBV19
TGTGCCAGTAGTACCGCCGAGAGGGGGAGAGAAAAACTGTTTTTT
CASSTAERGREKLFF
>TRBJ2-3|-|-|TRBV6-2/TRBV6-3
TGTGCCAGCAGCAGACCTAGCGGCACAGATACGCAGTATTTT
CASSRPSGTDTQYF
>TRBJ2-5|-|TRBD1|TRBV28
TGTGCCAGCAGTAGTCACGGACAGGGGGGGCAAGAGACCCAGTACTTC
CASSSHGQGGQETQYF
>TRBJ1-2|-|-|TRBV27
TGTGCCAGCAGTCCGGTGGCAGGTTTTTCTAACTATGGCTACACCTTC
CASSPVAGFSNYGYTF
>TRBJ2-1|-|TRBD2|TRBV4-2
TGTGCCAGCATCGAGCGGGAGGGCCGCGGTGAGCAGTTCTTC
CASIEREGRGEQFF